The 23 T cell receptor beta chains below all came from one sample that was sequenced in a study of human T cells and chemical hapten exposure. One entry per CDR3 protein, called by TCRdb with MiXCR from the RACE reads. The sample carries 95,000 to 150,000 distinct CDR3 sequences, approximately 10% recorded once. Described time point: patch test 3, about 24 weeks after DPC sensitization. Sample treatment: therapeutic diphenylcyclopropenone sensitization with weekly scalp DPC. Material: whole blood, obtained in connection with sensitization to the hapten diphenylcyclopropenone (DPC). The receptor source for this set is a woman in her forties or fifties with alopecia areata. Some clones in this sample may be carry-over from other donors' samples.

This clonotype has at least ten counts. The V gene is TRBV20-1, the J gene TRBJ2-1, with 13 bases fitting TRBD2. The CDR3 length is 13 residues. Looked up from germline, CDR1 is DFQATT and CDR2 is SNEGSKA (reference sequence). J gave up 5 bases and V 6 bases, and 1 base lay outside the gene matches. The CDR3 sequence is CSAGTSGDNEQFF. For the CDR3, the DNA is TGCAGTGCAGGGACTAGCGGGGACAATGAGCAGTTCTTC.

The chain is built from TRBV3-1 and TRBJ1-3; no firm D call. Germline CDR1 and CDR2: LGHDT and YNNKEL (reference sequence). V gave up 4 bases and J gave up 0 bases, with 7 bases separating them. CDR3 length: 14 amino acids. CDR3 DNA: TGTGCCAGCAGCCCATGGCCCTCTGGAAACACCATATATTTT. As protein: CASSPWPSGNTIYF.

V and J are TRBV4-3 and TRBJ1-1; unclear D gene. Germline V lookup: CDR1 LGHNA, CDR2 YSLEER. The V gene lost 4 bases and the J gene lost 2 bases, with 8 bases spanning the gap. The CDR3 loop spans 13 amino acids. Here the CDR3 reads CASSRLLNTEAFF. CDR3 DNA: TGCGCCAGCAGCCGACTTCTTAACACTGAAGCTTTCTTT.

This clonotype was seen more than once but under ten times. The chain carries TRBV20-1 and TRBJ1-6; D is perhaps TRBD1 (5 bases). Between the trimmed V and J ends, which lost 1 base and 0 bases, there was a span of 7 bases. The CDR3 covers 15 residues. The germline V gene has CDR1 DFQATT and CDR2 SNEGSKA (reference sequence). The CDR3 DNA reads TGCAGTGCTAGAGCAGGGAGCTCCTATAATTCACCCCTCCACTTT. Translated, it gives CSARAGSSYNSPLHF.

The V gene is TRBV6-6, the J gene TRBJ1-3; the match to TRBD1 covers 9 bases. Trimming took 4 bases from V and 3 from J; bases not matched to a gene: 10. This CDR3 is 17 amino acids long. Germline V gives CDR1 MNHNY, CDR2 SVGAGI (reference sequence). The CDR3: CASSFSPGQGGGNTIYF. Written as DNA, the CDR3 is TGTGCCAGCAGTTTCTCTCCGGGACAGGGAGGTGGAAACACCATATATTTT.

The gene calls are TRBV2 and TRBJ2-3; D is possibly TRBD2 (6 bases). Germline-derived CDR1 and CDR2 are SNHLY and FYNNEI. The CDR3 contains 11 residues. V shed 6 bases and J shed 7 bases, with 8 bases lying between them. CDR3 nucleotide sequence: TGTGCCAGCAGGGGGGGTAATACGCAGTATTTT. Protein sequence: CASRGGNTQYF.

The sample holds a few counts of this clonotype. The J gene is TRBJ1-2, the V gene TRBV19, with 7 bases that match TRBD1. In germline, CDR1 is LNHDA, CDR2 SQIVND (reference sequence). CDR3 length: 13 residues. J lost 0 bases, V lost 10 bases, and 5 bases had no gene match. The CDR3 is CATRTGPNYGYTF. CDR3 nucleotide sequence: TGTGCCACCCGGACAGGTCCTAACTATGGCTACACCTTC.

This clonotype was observed a few times. The chain links TRBV12-3 or TRBV12-4 to TRBJ2-6; D is possibly TRBD2 (6 bases). The V and J ends lost 9 bases and 0 bases respectively, with 9 bases between them. This CDR3 contains 14 residues. The CDR3 region has the DNA TGTGCCAGTGGAGGGGTCTCTGGGGCCAACGTCCTGACTTTC. Its protein product is CASGGVSGANVLTF.

Points on this clonotype: One junction end does not reproduce the germline sequence, and a read error may be involved. J is TRBJ1-3 and V is TRBV12-3 or TRBV12-4; D is perhaps TRBD1 (6 bases). The CDR3 runs 16 residues. The CDR3 sequence: CASSLALRDTGNTIYF. CDR3 DNA sequence: TGTGCCAGCAGCTTAGCACTCCGGGACACTGGAAACACCATATATTTT.

This clonotype has a handful of counts. CDR3 DNA: TGCAGTGCTAGGGGCGCGGGTGAGCAGTTCTTC. Translation gives CSARGAGEQFF. This chain uses TRBV20-1 with TRBJ2-1; possible D gene TRBD2, 5 bases. From germline, CDR1 is DFQATT and CDR2 SNEGSKA (reference sequence). The V gene lost 3 bases and the J gene lost 9 bases, with 9 bases spanning the gap. There are 11 residues in the CDR3.

This clonotype appeared a few times. The rearrangement joins TRBV5-8 to TRBJ1-1; tentative D call: TRBD1 (6 bases). Germline V gene sequence: CDR1 SGHTS, CDR2 YDEGEE. Deletions cut 7 bases from V and 0 bases from J, with 31 bases between. CDR3 length: 20 residues. In nucleotides, the CDR3 is TGTGCCAGCCCTCGGGGGGCGCTCTCTGACCCCCGTCTTATGAACACTGAAGCTTTCTTT. Protein sequence: CASPRGALSDPRLMNTEAFF.

In this sample, this clonotype turned up many times. The gene calls are TRBV7-2 and TRBJ1-2; D call uncertain. Between the trimmed V and J ends, which lost 8 bases and 2 bases, there was a span of 6 bases. The CDR3 runs 11 residues. Per the germline V gene, CDR1 is SGHTA and CDR2 is FQGNSA. The CDR3 DNA sequence: TGTGCCAGCTCCGAAAACTATGGCTACACCTTC. Translation gives CASSENYGYTF. Together with reference TRBV7-2 and TRBJ1-2, the CDR3 gives the full variable domain: GAGVSQSPSNKVTEKGKDVELRCDPISGHTALYWYRQSLGQGLEFLIYFQGNSAPDKSGLPSDRFSAERTGGSVSTLTIQRTQQEDSAVYLCASSENYGYTFGSGTRLTVV.

This clonotype was seen more than once but under ten times. The chain combines TRBV4-1 with TRBJ2-3; D possibly corresponds to TRBD2 (5 bases). Trimming left V 4 bases short and J 8 bases short, with 10 bases between. CDR3 length equals 12 residues. Germline CDR1 is MGHRA and CDR2 is YSYEKL. The CDR3 DNA reads as TGCGCCAGCAGCCTAGCCCGGGGTACGCAGTATTTT. It specifies CASSLARGTQYF.

This clonotype was found a few times. This chain joins TRBV7-2 and TRBJ1-2; maybe TRBD1 (5 bases). There are 15 residues in the CDR3. The germline V gene has CDR1 SGHTA and CDR2 FQGNSA. With 3 bases removed from V and 0 bases from J, the gap between germline ends came to 11 bases. The CDR3 reads CASSLTGPTNYGYTF. The CDR3 DNA sequence: TGTGCCAGCAGCTTGACGGGACCGACTAACTATGGCTACACCTTC.

The chain carries TRBV29-1 and TRBJ1-1; 9 bases line up with TRBD1. The CDR3 runs to 13 residues. Germline V gives CDR1 SQVTM, CDR2 ANQGSEA. V lost 7 bases, J lost 4 bases, and 7 bases stayed unmatched. CDR3 nucleotide sequence: TGCAGCGCCGGTCGGGACAGGGCCACTGAAGCTTTCTTT. Residues: CSAGRDRATEAFF.

This clonotype showed up many times. The V gene is TRBV5-5, the J gene TRBJ2-7; D could derive from TRBD1 or TRBD2 (5 bases each). V gave up 4 bases and J gave up 2 bases, with 16 bases separating them. Germline V gives CDR1 SGHKS, CDR2 YYEKEE (reference sequence). The CDR3 runs 15 residues. The chain's CDR3 is CASSPVGQRPYEQYF. The CDR3 nucleotides read TGTGCCAGCAGCCCAGTGGGGCAGCGGCCCTACGAGCAGTACTTC. The whole variable domain, remainder taken from reference TRBV5-5 and TRBJ2-7, is DAGVTQSPTHLIKTRGQQVTLRCSPISGHKSVSWYQQVLGQGPQFIFQYYEKEERGRGNFPDRFSARQFPNYSSELNVNALLLGDSALYLCASSPVGQRPYEQYFGPGTRLTVT.

V and J are TRBV11-2 and TRBJ2-3; a possible D gene is TRBD2 (6 bases). The ends were cut back, 8 bases at V and 6 bases at J, with 18 bases in the middle. The germline gives CDR1 SGHAT, CDR2 FQNNGV. The CDR3 runs 14 residues. DNA of the CDR3: TGTGCCAGCCATCCGGGACTCCCGCCGGATACGCAGTATTTT. Translating gives CASHPGLPPDTQYF.

In its sample, this clonotype was seen many times. As DNA, the CDR3 is TGTGCCAGCAGCTCTCGGGACAGGGGCTACGAGCAGTACTTC. Translating it yields CASSSRDRGYEQYF. This sequence joins TRBV7-9 and TRBJ2-7, with 10 nucleotides matching TRBD1. The junction had 3 bases not matched to a gene; V was cut back by 4 bases and J by 3 bases. The V gene's germline CDR1 is SEHNR and CDR2 FQNEAQ (reference sequence). The CDR3 totals 14 residues.

This clonotype appeared many times. This chain joins TRBV2 and TRBJ2-7; no clear D. The CDR3 covers 11 residues. Germline-derived CDR1 and CDR2 are SNHLY and FYNNEI. Trimming shortened V by 7 bases and J by 12 bases, and 16 bases separated the two germline ends. The CDR3 loop is CASTKERVTYF. The CDR3 DNA sequence: TGTGCCAGCACCAAAGAAAGGGTTACGTACTTC.

A few counts support this clonotype. The chain employs TRBV27 and TRBJ1-1; D gene unclear. This CDR3 is 14 amino acids long. V lost 6 bases, J lost 6 bases, and 17 bases lay in between. CDR1 is MNHEY, CDR2 SMNVEV, per germline (reference sequence). The CDR3 nucleotides are TGTGCCAGCAGCCGATTCCTCGAGCCCGCTGAAGCTTTCTTT. Amino acids: CASSRFLEPAEAFF.

In the case of this clonotype: Since a much larger clone is just one base distant, this may be a read error. No conserved phenylalanine or tryptophan ends this CDR3, so it is likely a read error. The chain recombines TRBV6-1 with TRBJ2-1; 12 nucleotides line up with TRBD2. Germline assignment: CDR1 MNHNS and CDR2 SASEGT. This CDR3 contains 17 residues. The J segment lost 2 bases and the V segment lost 4 bases, leaving 6 bases of the junction unmatched. The CDR3 loop reads CASSGGASGRAYNEQFL. The CDR3 DNA is TGTGCCAGCAGTGGAGGTGCTAGCGGGAGGGCCTACAATGAGCAGTTCTTA.

A few counts support this clonotype. The chain uses TRBV20-1 and TRBJ1-6, with a possible D match to TRBD1 (6 bases). Deletions cut 5 bases from V and 0 bases from J, with 14 bases between. CDR3 length: 16 residues. CDR1 is DFQATT, CDR2 SNEGSKA, per germline (reference sequence). The CDR3 DNA sequence: TGCAGTGCTTCTCAGGGGCCCCGCTCCTATAATTCACCCCTCCACTTT. The encoded protein is CSASQGPRSYNSPLHF.

This chain connects TRBV9 to TRBJ1-2; TRBD1 matches at 9 bases. There are 15 residues in the CDR3. CDR1 and CDR2 (germline): SGDLS, YYNGEE. J gave up 6 bases and V 0 bases, and 6 bases lay outside the gene matches. CDR3 sequence (DNA): TGTGCCAGCAGCGTAGCTACGGGACAGGGTCATGGCTACACCTTC. Translated, it gives CASSVATGQGHGYTF.